The T cell receptor (beta chain) described here comes from a study of blood T cell repertoires in COVID-19. Study overall: Whether acute or convalescent, the COVID-19 samples came from the United States, Italy and Spain. The analysed material was cDNA or gDNA that came from T cells, B-cell-depleted T cells, or PBMCs.

In the authors' workflow: Amplification of reference gene primers provided the estimated nucleated cell counts. The table came from immunoSEQ multiplex PCR; TCRdb's copy has only in-frame clones and leaves some out. That table furnishes V, J and clone size, whereas the DNA furnished D and trimming. The data contain some 200,000 clones, over 75% of them singletons. Germline-derived CDR1 and CDR2 are SGHTA and FQGNSA. The CDR3 loop spans 16 amino acids. Trimming pared 5 bases from V and 1 base from J, leaving 15 bases between. This clone appeared once. The TCR was taken from a middle-aged woman with acute or convalescent COVID-19. Sequencing used peripheral blood. This chain links TRBV7-2 with TRBJ1-5; D is perhaps TRBD1 (6 bases). The CDR3 DNA is TGTGCCAGCAGCATTTACAGGGCAGGGAGCAATCAGCCCCAGCATTTT. This sequence encodes CASSIYRAGSNQPQHF.